A single T cell receptor (beta chain) is shown here with its context. This sample is drawn from a study of blood T cell repertoires in COVID-19. Study context: The United States, Italy and Spain were the sources of the acute and convalescent COVID-19 samples. PBMCs, B-cell-depleted T cells, or T cells provided the cDNA or gDNA that made up the material.

With V trimmed by 4 bases and J by 4 bases, 15 bases remained unmatched. The CDR3 totals 17 residues. Germline V gives CDR1 LNHDA, CDR2 SQIVND (reference sequence). Original analysis: Counts of nucleated cells, estimated from reference gene primer amplification, were obtained. Profiled with immunoSEQ multiplex PCR; TCRdb holds only in-frame clones, not every one. For V, J and clone size, that table is used; D and trimming come from the DNA. The sample consists of roughly 42,000 clones, about 85% of them appearing once. The sequencing sample was made of peripheral blood. The TCR originated in a woman in her sixties or seventies in a cohort sampled during active COVID-19. The chain has TRBV19 and TRBJ2-5, with 7 bases lining up with TRBD1. The CDR3 bases are TGTGCCAGTAGTACCCGACAGGGAGTTGGGTCAGGAGAGACCCAGTACTTC. As protein: CASSTRQGVGSGETQYF.